These 2 T cell receptor beta chains originate from one sample sequenced in a study of OX40 agonist ivuxolimab in advanced cancers. The library was prepared using the immunoSEQ multiplex PCR assay. Sourced from immuneACCESS, this table was stored by TCRdb with only in-frame sequences that have V and J called. A share of the clones is absent; for the studies checked, an unresolved V gene accounts for under half, and the remainder has no known explanation. The sample table records about 34,000 clones; roughly 91% of these occur just once. Around 3.9% of the sample is held by the ten biggest clonotypes. The source material was CD4+ or CD8+ T cells sorted from blood, sampled in a trial of the OX40 agonist ivuxolimab. The receptors derive from an adult with an advanced solid tumor such as melanoma, head and neck, liver or kidney cancer.

This clone has just a few counts. The chain is built from TRBV19 and TRBJ1-5; D may be TRBD1 (6 bases). Deletions cut 6 bases from V and 5 bases from J, with 11 bases between. Germline V lookup: CDR1 LNHDA, CDR2 SQIVND (reference sequence). This CDR3 is 13 amino acids long. The CDR3 here is CASRNREDQPQHF. CDR3 in DNA: TGTGCCAGTAGAAACAGGGAGGATCAGCCCCAGCATTTT.

The V call is TRBV4-1, the J call TRBJ2-7; D might be TRBD1 or TRBD2, each matching 7 bases. Trimming removed 0 bases at V and 2 bases at J, with 17 bases between. The CDR3 runs to 17 residues. CDR1 and CDR2 from the germline V gene are MGHRA and YSYEKL. The CDR3 region has the DNA TGCGCCAGCAGCCAAGAACGGCTCCAGGGGGGGGCCTACGAGCAGTACTTC. Residues: CASSQERLQGGAYEQYF.